Below, 30 T cell receptor beta chains from the same sample are listed, as sequenced in a study of beta chain features in type 1 diabetes. The study's findings and limits: Among all four CD4+ subsets, Type 1 diabetes patients had TCRB CDR3s that were moderately but significantly shorter.

The whole isolated RNA underwent reverse transcription, so sequencing captured expressed TCRB transcripts. The assay was immunoSEQ multiplex PCR, and TCRdb's table has in-frame clones only and misses some. The sample records hundreds of thousands of clones, 10% to 15% being singletons. Which antigens these TCRs recognize remains unknown. Sequenced: naive CD4+ T cells from blood. The receptors were sampled from a woman between 18 and 29 years old with type 1 diabetes.

This clone was seen a few times. The chain combines TRBV4-1 with TRBJ2-1; 7 bases align to TRBD1. Per the germline V gene, CDR1 is MGHRA and CDR2 is YSYEKL. V dropped 4 bases and J dropped 10; count of bases not matched to a gene: 10. CDR3 length equals 14 residues. CDR3 residues: CASSRAHTGDEQFF. The CDR3 DNA follows: TGCGCCAGCAGCCGCGCCCATACAGGGGACGAGCAGTTCTTC.

This chain connects TRBV19 to TRBJ2-1, with D possibly TRBD1 on 5 matching bases. This CDR3 has 14 amino acids. CDR1 and CDR2 from the germline V gene are LNHDA and SQIVND (reference sequence). The V and J ends lost 4 bases and 3 bases respectively, with 10 bases between them. CDR3 in amino acids: CASSRPTDYNEQFF. The DNA for the CDR3 is TGTGCCAGTAGTAGACCGACAGACTACAATGAGCAGTTCTTC.

This clone was seen more than once but under ten times. The chain is built from TRBV4-3 and TRBJ2-7; D possibly corresponds to TRBD1 (7 bases). Trimming took off 3 bases at V and 9 bases at J, with 18 bases between the two ends. CDR1 is LGHNA, CDR2 YSLEER, per germline. The CDR3 contains 14 residues. Written as DNA, the CDR3 is TGCGCCAGCAGCCAGGCGGGGACAGCCTCTTGGCAGTACTTC. Protein product: CASSQAGTASWQYF.

This clone was counted between two and nine times. The V gene is TRBV13, the J gene TRBJ2-7; D is possibly TRBD2 (6 bases). Trimming stripped 3 bases from V and 5 bases from J, with 11 bases between. Germline V gives CDR1 PRHDT, CDR2 FYEKMQ (reference sequence). The CDR3 loop spans 13 amino acids. The CDR3 DNA reads TGTGCCAGCAGCTTCCGGGCGGGGAACGAGCAGTACTTC. It encodes CASSFRAGNEQYF.

The V and J genes are TRBV7-2 and TRBJ2-4, with 7 bases fitting TRBD1. From germline, CDR1 is SGHTA and CDR2 FQGNSA. The CDR3 is 12 residues long. The trim removed 4 bases at V and 12 bases at J, leaving 6 bases unmatched. CDR3 in DNA: TGTGCCAGCAGCTCGGGGACAGCGCATCAGTACTTC. Translation: CASSSGTAHQYF.

In its sample, this clone was seen a few times. CDR3 DNA sequence: TGTGCCAGCAGCCCCCAAGGGACTAGCGGCTACAATGAGCAGTTCTTC. Translated: CASSPQGTSGYNEQFF. The V call is TRBV28, the J call TRBJ2-1; 11 bases are a match to TRBD2. J was trimmed by 3 bases and V by 6 bases; bases with no gene match: 7. Germline V CDR1 and CDR2: MDHEN, SYDVKM. The CDR3 sequence is 16 residues long.

This clone has a handful of counts. The V and J genes are TRBV2 and TRBJ1-2, with unresolved D. V lost 4 bases and J lost 3, with 9 bases in between. The V gene's germline CDR1 is SNHLY and CDR2 FYNNEI. This CDR3 comprises 13 residues. DNA for the CDR3: TGTGCCAGCAGTGGAGCCACGGACTATGGCTACACCTTC. This gives the protein CASSGATDYGYTF. The full variable domain, rest sourced from reference TRBV2 and TRBJ1-2, is EPEVTQTPSHQVTQMGQEVILRCVPISNHLYFYWYRQILGQKVEFLVSFYNNEISEKSEIFDDQFSVERPDGSNFTLKIRSTKLEDSAMYFCASSGATDYGYTFGSGTRLTVV.

This clone was seen only a few times. The rearrangement uses TRBV5-4 and TRBJ2-1, with TRBD2 identical over 8 bases. Germline CDR1 and CDR2: SGHNT and YYREEE (reference sequence). The ends lost 4 bases at V and 5 bases at J; junction bases unmatched: 8. The length of the CDR3 is 15 residues. CDR3 residues: CASSPRTSSDNEQFF. The DNA for the CDR3 is TGTGCCAGCAGCCCCAGGACTAGCAGTGACAATGAGCAGTTCTTC.

V usage is TRBV5-1 and J usage is TRBJ1-1; weak D call: TRBD1 (5 bases). Per germline, CDR1 SGHRS and CDR2 YFSETQ. V lost 4 bases and J lost 4, with 8 bases in between. The CDR3 is 12 amino acids. CDR3 in amino acids: CASSAGGTEAFF. CDR3 nucleotide sequence: TGCGCCAGCAGCGCGGGGGGCACTGAAGCTTTCTTT.

The V gene is TRBV7-2, the J gene TRBJ2-1; TRBD2 agrees at 8 bases. This CDR3 is built from 13 residues. The J segment lost 14 bases and the V segment lost 5 bases, leaving 11 bases of the junction unmatched. Germline V gives CDR1 SGHTA, CDR2 FQGNSA. The CDR3 spells CASSGSGGRDKFF. CDR3 coding DNA: TGTGCCAGCAGCGGTTCGGGGGGGAGGGATAAGTTCTTC. Full variable domain (rest looked up from reference TRBV7-2 and TRBJ2-1): GAGVSQSPSNKVTEKGKDVELRCDPISGHTALYWYRQSLGQGLEFLIYFQGNSAPDKSGLPSDRFSAERTGGSVSTLTIQRTQQEDSAVYLCASSGSGGRDKFFGPGTRLTVL.

This clone was counted only a few times. The chain employs TRBV29-1 and TRBJ2-3, with D perhaps TRBD2 (6 bases). The CDR3 is 13 amino acids. V lost 4 bases, J lost 6 bases, and 14 bases lay in between. CDR1 SQVTM and CDR2 ANQGSEA come from the germline V gene. The CDR3: CSVGGTAGDTQYF. CDR3 bases: TGCAGCGTTGGCGGGACCGCTGGGGATACGCAGTATTTT.

CDR3 loop: CASSRSRDQETQYF. The CDR3 DNA reads as TGTGCCAGCTCACGGTCCAGGGACCAAGAGACCCAGTACTTC. The chain carries TRBV18 and TRBJ2-5; the D gene is possibly TRBD1 (5 bases). V shed 4 bases and J shed 0 bases, with 9 bases lying between them. This CDR3 comprises 14 residues. CDR1 and CDR2 (germline): KGHSH, LQKENI.

J is TRBJ1-5 and V is TRBV28; D gene uncertain. The CDR3 sequence is 11 residues long. The germline V gene has CDR1 MDHEN and CDR2 SYDVKM. Trimming took off 6 bases at V and 11 bases at J, with 11 bases between the two ends. This CDR3 is CASSTGAAQHF. The CDR3 DNA sequence: TGTGCCAGCAGCACTGGAGCAGCCCAGCATTTT. Drawing the rest from reference TRBV28 and TRBJ1-5, the complete variable domain is DVKVTQSSRYLVKRTGEKVFLECVQDMDHENMFWYRQDPGLGLRLIYFSYDVKMKEKGDIPEGYSVSREKKERFSLILESASTNQTSMYLCASSTGAAQHFGDGTRLSIL.

This clone was picked up a small number of times. The V gene is TRBV6-5, the J gene TRBJ2-7, with D perhaps matching TRBD2 (5 bases). This CDR3 is built from 15 residues. Germline CDR1 and CDR2: MNHEY and SVGAGI. Trimming shortened V by 3 bases and J by 1 base, and 13 bases separated the two germline ends. CDR3 DNA: TGTGCCAGCAGTTATTCAGCGGCCCCTTCCTACGAGCAGTACTTC. This codes for CASSYSAAPSYEQYF.

The chain recombines TRBV5-4 with TRBJ2-7, with 9 bases matching TRBD2. V lost 3 bases, J lost 2 bases, and 6 bases stayed unmatched. This CDR3 comprises 15 residues. Germline CDR1 and CDR2: SGHNT and YYREEE (reference sequence). CDR3 DNA: TGTGCCAGCAGCTGGGAGCGGGGGGCCACCTACGAGCAGTACTTC. Protein: CASSWERGATYEQYF. Combining the CDR3 with reference TRBV5-4 and TRBJ2-7 gives the whole variable domain ETGVTQSPTHLIKTRGQQVTLRCSSQSGHNTVSWYQQALGQGPQFIFQYYREEENGRGNFPPRFSGLQFPNYSSELNVNALELDDSALYLCASSWERGATYEQYFGPGTRLTVT.

The chain recombines TRBV28 with TRBJ1-5; D possibly corresponds to TRBD1 (6 bases). Per the germline V gene, CDR1 is MDHEN and CDR2 is SYDVKM. V dropped 6 bases and J dropped 4 bases, with 16 bases sitting between them. The CDR3 is 15 amino acids. The CDR3 DNA follows: TGTGCCAGCAGCCCGGACAGTTTTCGGAATCAGCCCCAGCATTTT. Translation gives CASSPDSFRNQPQHF.

This clone was found a few times. The V call is TRBV5-1, the J call TRBJ2-7; the D gene is possibly TRBD1 (8 bases). V lost 0 bases and J lost 5, with 18 bases in between. The CDR3 sequence is 16 residues long. Germline V gene sequence: CDR1 SGHRS, CDR2 YFSETQ. The chain's CDR3 is CASSLDRGGWKDEQYF. Here the CDR3 DNA reads TGCGCCAGCAGCTTGGACAGGGGGGGATGGAAGGACGAGCAGTACTTC.

This clone came up a few times. This chain joins TRBV9 and TRBJ2-3; 8 bases are a match to TRBD2. CDR3 length: 15 residues. CDR1 and CDR2 (germline): SGDLS, YYNGEE. V lost 1 base to trimming and J lost 4 bases; unmatched junction nucleotides: 5. CDR3 region: CASSVHGRVSDTQYF. In DNA form, the CDR3 reads TGTGCCAGCAGCGTACACGGGAGGGTATCAGATACGCAGTATTTT.

This chain uses TRBV7-9 with TRBJ1-1, with a weak D call TRBD1 (6 bases). Deletions cut 3 bases from V and 4 bases from J, with 15 bases between. Germline lookup yields CDR1 SEHNR and CDR2 FQNEAQ (reference sequence). The CDR3 is 15 residues long. The CDR3 loop is CASSFAPQGSTEAFF. Written as DNA, the CDR3 is TGTGCCAGCAGCTTCGCCCCACAGGGATCCACTGAAGCTTTCTTT.

The chain links TRBV4-1 to TRBJ2-2; D unresolved. The germline gives CDR1 MGHRA, CDR2 YSYEKL. The CDR3 spans 15 residues. Between the trimmed V and J ends, which lost 4 bases and 0 bases, there was a span of 9 bases. CDR3 coding DNA: TGCGCCAGCAGCCGTGAGATAGCGAACACCGGGGAGCTGTTTTTT. Translating it yields CASSREIANTGELFF.

The DNA of the CDR3 is TGTGCCAGGAGACAGGGAACGTACGAGCAGTACTTC. Translating it yields CARRQGTYEQYF. This sequence joins TRBV6-5 and TRBJ2-7; TRBD1 agrees at 7 bases. From germline, CDR1 is MNHEY and CDR2 SVGAGI. CDR3 size: 12 residues. The V gene end was trimmed by 9 bases and the J gene end by 4 bases; junction bases not matched to a gene: 6.

CDR3 in amino acids: CASSLTGVSYNEQFF. The CDR3 bases are TGTGCCAGCAGCTTGACAGGGGTCTCCTACAATGAGCAGTTCTTC. V and J are TRBV5-6 and TRBJ2-1; 7 bases map to TRBD1. The CDR3 is 15 residues long. Per germline, CDR1 SGHDT and CDR2 YYEEEE. J lost 0 bases, V lost 1 base, and 1 base had no gene match.

This clone was found a few times. This chain uses TRBV2 with TRBJ1-5; tentatively, D is TRBD1 (5 bases). The CDR3 has 14 residues. Germline CDR1 reads SNHLY; CDR2 reads FYNNEI. V lost 7 bases and J 3 bases, leaving 13 bases between the germline ends. In DNA form, the CDR3 reads TGTGCCAGCAAGCGGGGCACAGACAATCAGCCCCAGCATTTT. Its translation is CASKRGTDNQPQHF.

The CDR3: CASSQEWASGSLYEQYF. The CDR3 coding sequence is TGCGCCAGCAGCCAAGAATGGGCTAGCGGGAGTTTGTACGAGCAGTACTTC. This rearrangement joins TRBV4-3 to TRBJ2-7, with 10 bases lining up with TRBD2. The germline gives CDR1 LGHNA, CDR2 YSLEER. CDR3 length: 17 residues. The trim removed 0 bases at V and 4 bases at J, leaving 9 bases unmatched.

The count of this clone is one. The rearrangement links TRBV6-4 to TRBJ1-6, with D possibly TRBD1 on 6 matching bases. Trimming took off 6 bases at V and 6 bases at J, with 12 bases between the two ends. The CDR3 covers 14 residues. Germline CDR1 and CDR2: MRHNA and SNTAGT. The CDR3 DNA reads TGTGCCAGCAGGAGCGGACAGCCTAATTCACCCCTCCACTTT. This gives the protein CASRSGQPNSPLHF.

This rearrangement joins TRBV5-1 to TRBJ2-5, with TRBD2 as a possible D gene (5 bases). The CDR3 length is 16 residues. CDR1 is SGHRS, CDR2 YFSETQ, per germline. V was clipped by 3 bases and J by 1 base, with 16 bases between them. Written as DNA, the CDR3 is TGCGCCAGCAGCTCCTCGGGGATAGCAGCCCAAGAGACCCAGTACTTC. Protein product: CASSSSGIAAQETQYF.

This clone showed up just a few times. This chain links TRBV28 with TRBJ2-1; TRBD2 matches 12 bases. J was trimmed by 10 bases and V by 5 bases; bases with no gene match: 6. Per the germline V gene, CDR1 is MDHEN and CDR2 is SYDVKM. The CDR3 consists of 14 residues. The CDR3 DNA reads TGTGCCAGCAGTGCTAGCGGGAGGGCCCGAGAGCAGTTCTTC. This gives the protein CASSASGRAREQFF.

This chain joins TRBV7-7 and TRBJ2-2, with D tentatively TRBD2 (6 bases). The CDR3 covers 14 residues. V was cut by 10 bases and J by 3 bases, with 15 bases left in between. CDR1 is SSHAT and CDR2 is FNYEAQ in the germline V gene (reference sequence). In DNA, the CDR3 is TGTGCCACGGGCGGGGCAGGGTACACCGGGGAGCTGTTTTTT. Translation: CATGGAGYTGELFF.

The chain is built from TRBV14 and TRBJ2-1; D gene uncertain. Germline V CDR1 and CDR2: SGHDN, FVKESK. The V end lost 4 bases, the J end lost 0 bases, and 7 bases lay between the germline ends. The CDR3 runs to 14 residues. CDR3 protein: CASSRVSSYNEQFF. CDR3 in DNA: TGTGCCAGCAGCCGCGTAAGCTCCTACAATGAGCAGTTCTTC.

This clone has only a few counts. The gene calls are TRBV5-1 and TRBJ2-3; maybe TRBD1 (6 bases). Germline loops: CDR1 SGHRS, CDR2 YFSETQ. CDR3 length: 14 residues. V lost 0 bases to trimming and J lost 6 bases, with 11 bases between them. DNA for the CDR3: TGCGCCAGCAGCTTGGGACAGGACGTGGATACGCAGTATTTT. It specifies CASSLGQDVDTQYF.